The present T cell receptor beta chain was sequenced within a study of regulatory T cells in long-lasting Graves disease. Study information: Patients newly diagnosed with Graves' had been on antithyroid drugs for under 3 months.

A few counts support this clonotype. The antigen is not known. The time point is: newly diagnosed GD, antithyroid drugs for less than 3 months. The TCR library was prepared using RNA isolated from PBMCs. Construction of the TCR beta libraries employed iRepertoire HTBI primers in conjunction with Arm-PCR of CDR3 regions. TCRdb processed the multiplex PCR reads anew with MiXCR; each CDR3 protein has one entry. The sample has 680,000 or so distinct CDR3 sequences, about 15% seen once. Regarding the study as a whole: Lower TCR diversity was seen in persistent Graves' patients than in newly diagnosed ones. Public clonotype sharing was higher in persistent than newly diagnosed patients.

Germline assignment: CDR1 MGHRA and CDR2 YSYEKL. CDR3 length: 17 residues. Trimming took 4 bases from V and 6 from J; bases not matched to a gene: 17. Another study also made use of these data, one on T cells in Graves' hyperthyroidism and ophthalmopathy. That work states: Reasons for excluding patients were uncontrolled infection, other autoimmune disease, pregnancy or lactation.

Sequencing used peripheral blood mononuclear cells (PBMCs), obtained at new diagnosis, from a patient treated with antithyroid drugs. This chain links TRBV4-1 with TRBJ2-7; 8 positions match TRBD1. The receptor comes from a woman in her twenties or thirties with Graves disease. CDR3 sequence reads: CASSRTKTGTGYPEQYF. The CDR3 DNA reads TGCGCCAGCAGCCGGACCAAGACCGGGACAGGATACCCCGAGCAGTACTTC.